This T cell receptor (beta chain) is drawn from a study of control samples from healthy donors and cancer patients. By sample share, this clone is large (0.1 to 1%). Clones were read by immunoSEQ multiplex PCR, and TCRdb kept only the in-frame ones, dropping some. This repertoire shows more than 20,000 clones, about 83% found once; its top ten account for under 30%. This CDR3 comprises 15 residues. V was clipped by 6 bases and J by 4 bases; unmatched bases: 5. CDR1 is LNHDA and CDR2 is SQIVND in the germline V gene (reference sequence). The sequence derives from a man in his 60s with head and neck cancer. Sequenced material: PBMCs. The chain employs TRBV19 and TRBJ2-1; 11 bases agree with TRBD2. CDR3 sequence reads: CASRLTSGSYNEQFF. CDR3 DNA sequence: TGTGCCAGTAGGTTAACTAGCGGGAGTTACAATGAGCAGTTCTTC. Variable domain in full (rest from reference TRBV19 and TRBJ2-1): DGGITQSPKYLFRKEGQNVTLSCEQNLNHDAMYWYRQDPGQGLRLIYYSQIVNDFQKGDIAEGYSVSREKKESFPLTVTSAQKNPTAFYLCASRLTSGSYNEQFFGPGTRLTVL.